This TCR beta chain was documented in a study of cytomegalovirus exposure and HLA in healthy donors. A multiplex PCR was run with 60 Vbeta primers and 13 Jbeta primers. Assay: immunoSEQ multiplex PCR; the TCRdb copy retains only in-frame clones and omits some. The sample holds approximately 150,000 clones; 82% are singletons and the top ten take around 3.2%. This sequence originates from a male donor in good health and CMV-seronegative. Specimen: PBMCs.

CDR3 loop: CAWSQGYGYTF. DNA for the CDR3: TGTGCCTGGAGCCAGGGCTATGGCTACACCTTC. The chain is built from TRBV30 and TRBJ1-2, with D perhaps matching TRBD1 (5 bases). This CDR3 is 11 amino acids long. Trimming shortened V by 3 bases and J by 4 bases, and 6 bases separated the two germline ends. Germline values: CDR1 GTSNPN, CDR2 SVGIG (reference sequence).